The clone carrying this T cell receptor beta chain was detected only a few times. This specimen belongs to a study of blood T cell repertoires in COVID-19. Background on the study: Acute and convalescent COVID-19 samples came from the United States, Italy and Spain. T cells, B-cell-depleted T cells, or PBMCs provided the cDNA or gDNA that served as material.

Per the original methods: Amplified reference gene primers provided the basis for estimating nucleated cell counts. Clones were read by immunoSEQ multiplex PCR, and TCRdb kept only the in-frame ones, dropping some. The V and J calls and clone size come from that table; D and trimming were worked out from the DNA. The sample includes tens of thousands of clones, roughly 80% seen only once; the top ten take 18%. The source of this sequence is a woman aged 55-70 years with acute or convalescent COVID-19. Specimen: peripheral blood.

The CDR3 is CASSFDRDYEQYF. CDR3 DNA sequence: TGTGCCAGCTCGTTCGACCGGGACTACGAGCAGTACTTC. The chain uses TRBV18 and TRBJ2-7, with D possibly matching TRBD2 (5 bases). V was shortened by 6 bases and J by 3 bases, with 12 bases between the two germline ends. Per germline, CDR1 KGHSH and CDR2 LQKENI. The CDR3 is 13 amino acids.